The rows below give T cell receptor beta chains drawn from one sample of a study of technical replicates of blood from several donors. Assay used: immunoSEQ multiplex PCR; TCRdb lists only in-frame clones, some missing. The table includes about 61,000 clones, less than 98% detected once. The specimen was T cells isolated from PBMCs. These receptors were collected from a human donor in good health. Each CDR3 is given with its conserved first and last residue. A D gene is named only where the DNA matches it firmly. Part of the rows lack a size; the others show once, few, many or a class for expanded clones.

D gene: TRBD1; clone size: .; J gene: TRBJ2-7; V gene: TRBV4-1; CDR3 DNA: TGCGCCAGCAGCCAAGCGGGACAGCCAAGCTCCTACGAGCAGTACTTC; CDR3 protein: CASSQAGQPSSYEQYF
D gene: .; clone size: .; J gene: TRBJ2-7; V gene: TRBV5-6; CDR3 DNA: TGTGCCAGCAGCGGCGGGACAGATAACGAGCAGTACTTC; CDR3 protein: CASSGGTDNEQYF
D gene: TRBD2; clone size: .; J gene: TRBJ2-5; V gene: TRBV10-1; CDR3 DNA: TGCGCCAGCAAACGTGGGGGAGGGACCCGGAAGACCCAGTACTTC; CDR3 protein: CASKRGGGTRKTQYF
D gene: .; clone size: .; J gene: TRBJ2-2; V gene: TRBV5-1; CDR3 DNA: TGCGCCAGCAGCTGGCGCGGACAGCCTAACACCGGGGAGCTGTTTTTT; CDR3 protein: CASSWRGQPNTGELFF
D gene: .; clone size: .; J gene: TRBJ1-1; V gene: TRBV27; CDR3 DNA: TGTGCCAGCCGGGGAAGGGCTGGTCTACCTGAAGCTTTCTTT; CDR3 protein: CASRGRAGLPEAFF
D gene: TRBD1; clone size: .; J gene: TRBJ1-2; V gene: TRBV2; CDR3 DNA: TGTGCCAGCACCCTCCGACAGGGAAACTATGGCTACACCTTC; CDR3 protein: CASTLRQGNYGYTF
D gene: .; clone size: .; J gene: TRBJ1-1; V gene: TRBV28; CDR3 DNA: TGTGCCAGCCGCAACGCAGTGAACACTGAAGCTTTCTTT; CDR3 protein: CASRNAVNTEAFF
D gene: TRBD2; clone size: .; J gene: TRBJ2-1; V gene: TRBV5-1; CDR3 DNA: TGCGCCAGCAGCTTGGCCGGGGCGGGGGGCGCTTGGAATGAGCAGTTCTTC; CDR3 protein: CASSLAGAGGAWNEQFF
D gene: TRBD2; clone size: .; J gene: TRBJ2-2; V gene: TRBV4-2; CDR3 DNA: TGTGCCAGCAGCCTCAGCGGGGGGGACGTGAACACCGGGGAGCTGTTTTTT; CDR3 protein: CASSLSGGDVNTGELFF
D gene: .; clone size: .; J gene: TRBJ1-1; V gene: TRBV29-1; CDR3 DNA: TGCAGCGTTGTACAGGGGAACACTGAAGCTTTCTTT; CDR3 protein: CSVVQGNTEAFF
D gene: .; clone size: .; J gene: TRBJ2-7; V gene: TRBV7-9; CDR3 DNA: TGTGCCAGCAGCTTATCCCCTAGTGGCGAGCAGTACTTC; CDR3 protein: CASSLSPSGEQYF
D gene: .; clone size: .; J gene: TRBJ2-7; V gene: TRBV7-9; CDR3 DNA: TGTGCCAGCAGCTTCTTGGGGGCTGCCTACGAGCAGTACTTC; CDR3 protein: CASSFLGAAYEQYF
D gene: TRBD1; clone size: .; J gene: TRBJ2-2; V gene: TRBV11-2; CDR3 DNA: TGTGCCAGCAGCTTAGTCATGACAGGGGGGACCGGGGAGCTGTTTTTT; CDR3 protein: CASSLVMTGGTGELFF
D gene: .; clone size: .; J gene: TRBJ1-4; V gene: TRBV4-1; CDR3 DNA: TGCGCCAGCAGCCAAGGGGGTTCCAGGGGAAATAATGAAAAACTGTTTTTT; CDR3 protein: CASSQGGSRGNNEKLFF
D gene: TRBD1; clone size: .; J gene: TRBJ1-6; V gene: TRBV5-6; CDR3 DNA: TGTGCCAGCAGACCGGGACAGAGAGGACCCCTCCACTTT; CDR3 protein: CASRPGQRGPLHF
D gene: .; clone size: .; J gene: TRBJ1-1; V gene: TRBV29-1; CDR3 DNA: TGCAGCGTTGTCGGCGGGGTGGGGAACACTGAAGCTTTCTTT; CDR3 protein: CSVVGGVGNTEAFF
D gene: TRBD2; clone size: .; J gene: TRBJ2-6; V gene: TRBV27; CDR3 DNA: TGTGCCAGCAGTTTATGGGGAGGGCCGGGCTCTGGGGCCAACGTCCTGACTTTC; CDR3 protein: CASSLWGGPGSGANVLTF
D gene: TRBD1; clone size: .; J gene: TRBJ2-6; V gene: TRBV7-8; CDR3 DNA: TGTGCCAGCAGCTTCGAGGGGCAGGGGGCGGCCAACGTCCTGACTTTC; CDR3 protein: CASSFEGQGAANVLTF
D gene: .; clone size: once; J gene: TRBJ2-1; V gene: TRBV4-1; CDR3 DNA: TGCGCCAGCAGCCATGTGTATGGGGAGGTAGATGAGCAGTTCTTC; CDR3 protein: CASSHVYGEVDEQFF
D gene: TRBD1; clone size: .; J gene: TRBJ2-7; V gene: TRBV5-1; CDR3 DNA: TGCGCCAGCAGCTTGGAGGGCACAGGGGCCTCCTACGAGCAGTACTTC; CDR3 protein: CASSLEGTGASYEQYF
D gene: .; clone size: .; J gene: TRBJ2-3; V gene: TRBV19; CDR3 DNA: TGTGCCAGTAGTATAGGAGGTGGTACAGATACGCAGTATTTT; CDR3 protein: CASSIGGGTDTQYF
D gene: TRBD1; clone size: .; J gene: TRBJ1-2; V gene: TRBV6-6; CDR3 DNA: TGTGCCAGCACTCCGGGGACAGGCTTCTATGGCTACACCTTC; CDR3 protein: CASTPGTGFYGYTF
D gene: .; clone size: .; J gene: TRBJ1-1; V gene: TRBV5-1; CDR3 DNA: TGCGCCAGCAGCTATCGGGGATTGAACACTGAAGCTTTCTTT; CDR3 protein: CASSYRGLNTEAFF
D gene: .; clone size: .; J gene: TRBJ1-2; V gene: TRBV7-3; CDR3 DNA: TGTGCCAGCAGCCCGGGGGGAACCTATGGCTACACCTTC; CDR3 protein: CASSPGGTYGYTF
D gene: .; clone size: .; J gene: TRBJ2-7; V gene: TRBV12-1; CDR3 DNA: TGTGCCAGCAGCTACCCCAACAGGGGCTCCAGCTCCTACGAGCAGTACTTC; CDR3 protein: CASSYPNRGSSSYEQYF
D gene: TRBD2; clone size: .; J gene: TRBJ2-2; V gene: TRBV6-4; CDR3 DNA: TGTGCCAGCAGTCCGGGACTAGCGACCGGAAGGGGCACCGGGGAGCTGTTTTTT; CDR3 protein: CASSPGLATGRGTGELFF
D gene: .; clone size: .; J gene: TRBJ1-2; V gene: TRBV5-4; CDR3 DNA: TGTGCCAGCAGCTTAGGAGGAGGGGCCGCTAACTATGGCTACACCTTC; CDR3 protein: CASSLGGGAANYGYTF